A selection of T cell receptor beta chains follows, all from one sample in a study of molecular identifiers for immune sequencing clone quantification. MiXCR, applied by TCRdb to the PCR reads, yields one record per CDR3 protein. The sample lists 490,000 or so distinct CDR3 sequences, 20% to 25% occurring once. Specimen: naive CD8+ T cells from blood, with Jurkat cell RNA spiked in. These receptors were collected from a human donor in good health. Some libraries in this study had Jurkat cell RNA spiked in. Both conserved end residues are part of each CDR3. The D gene is left open where the match is weak. Rows give clone size only sometimes, using once, few, many, or a class for an expanded clone.

d_call	clone_size	v_call	j_call	cdr3_nt	cdr3_aa
TRBD1	.	TRBV9	TRBJ2-5	TGTGCCAGCAGTCCAAACCGGGACAGACAAGAGACCCAGTACTTC	CASSPNRDRQETQYF
.	.	TRBV20-1	TRBJ2-7	TGCAGTGCTGCCCCGCGGGACAGTCCCTACGAGCAGTGCTTC	CSAAPRDSPYEQCF
TRBD1	many	TRBV28	TRBJ2-7	TGTGCCAGCAGACCCAAGCCAGGGGGCCTATCCTACGAGCAGTACTTC	CASRPKPGGLSYEQYF
.	few	TRBV6-2/TRBV6-3	TRBJ2-4	TGTGCCAGCAGTTATCCCCCGCAGGGCCGGAACATTCAGTACTTC	CASSYPPQGRNIQYF
.	many	TRBV3-1	TRBJ1-2	TGTGCCAGCAGCCAGACGGAAAGGCGGCGGTCCTATGGCTACACCTTC	CASSQTERRRSYGYTF
TRBD1	many	TRBV7-9	TRBJ1-1	TGTGCCAGCAGCCCCCCGGCAGGGGGCCGTGCAACTGAAGCTTTCTTT	CASSPPAGGRATEAFF
TRBD2	few	TRBV7-2	TRBJ2-3	TGTGCCAGCAGCTTCCCACGCGCGGGGGGGGGCACAGATACGCAGTATTTT	CASSFPRAGGGTDTQYF
.	many	TRBV20-1	TRBJ1-1	TGCAGTGCTAGTGGATCGGCTGAAGCTTTCTTT	CSASGSAEAFF
.	many	TRBV19	TRBJ2-4	TGTGCCAGTAGTATAGAAACATCCATTCAGTACTTC	CASSIETSIQYF
.	many	TRBV29-1	TRBJ1-5	TGCAGCGTTGAATACGGTCCATTTCAGCCCCAGCATTTT	CSVEYGPFQPQHF
.	many	TRBV2	TRBJ2-7	TGTGCCAGCAGTGAATGGGGGACGGGCCAGGAGGCATACTTC	CASSEWGTGQEAYF
.	many	TRBV29-1	TRBJ1-1	TGCAGCGTTGGTTGGGGCACTGAAGCTTTCTTT	CSVGWGTEAFF
TRBD2	.	TRBV6-4	TRBJ2-7	TGTGCCAGCAGTGCACTAGCGGGAGCATCCTACGAGCAGTACTTC	CASSALAGASYEQYF
.	many	TRBV15	TRBJ1-1	TGTGCCACCAGCAGAGTCAGGGCGGGCACTGAAGCTTTCTTT	CATSRVRAGTEAFF
TRBD2	.	TRBV11-2	TRBJ2-1	TGTGCCAGCAGCTTAAGTAGGGGGAGCGGGGGGGCTTTCTTC	CASSLSRGSGGAFF
.	many	TRBV10-3	TRBJ1-5	TGTGCCACCCGGGTAGGGGGTATGGGCAATCAGCCCCAGCATTTT	CATRVGGMGNQPQHF
.	many	TRBV27	TRBJ1-1	TGTGCCAGCACCCCTATTGGGGTTCGCCCCTTGACTGAAGCTTTCTTT	CASTPIGVRPLTEAFF
TRBD2	.	TRBV2	TRBJ2-5	TGTGCCAGCAGTCCACCGGGACTAGCGGGGGGGCAAGAGACCCAGTACTTC	CASSPPGLAGGQETQYF
TRBD1	many	TRBV5-6	TRBJ1-5	TGTGCCAGCAGCTTCGCCGCCCAGGGGGTCAATCAGCCCCAGCATTTT	CASSFAAQGVNQPQHF
.	few	TRBV29-1	TRBJ2-7	TGCAGCGTTGAAGGACCGTTCTCCTACGAGCAGTACTTC	CSVEGPFSYEQYF
.	few	TRBV6-2/TRBV6-3	TRBJ2-5	TGTGCCAGCAGCCCCTCACCCTTGCAAGAGACCCAGTACTTC	CASSPSPLQETQYF
TRBD2	.	TRBV2	TRBJ2-1	TGTGCCAGCAGTAATCCGGGACTAGCGGGGGTTAATGAGCAGTTCTTC	CASSNPGLAGVNEQFF
TRBD2	.	TRBV20-1	TRBJ2-3	TGCAGTGCTAGAGTTATCGCGGGAGTTCTGGATACGCAGTATTTT	CSARVIAGVLDTQYF
TRBD1	many	TRBV10-3	TRBJ1-6	TGTGCCATCAGCCGACAGGGGAGCTCCTATAATTCACCCCTCCACTTT	CAISRQGSSYNSPLHF
.	many	TRBV7-6	TRBJ2-5	TGTGCCAGCTGCCTGGGGCGGCCACCCCAAGAGACCCAGTACTTC	CASCLGRPPQETQYF
.	.	TRBV3-1	TRBJ2-3	TGTGCCAGCAGCCAAGAGCTTGAAGGAACAGATACGCAGTATTTT	CASSQELEGTDTQYF
TRBD2	many	TRBV12-3/TRBV12-4	TRBJ2-5	TGTGCCAGCACTATAACCAGCGGGGAAGAGACCCAGTACTTC	CASTITSGEETQYF
TRBD2	many	TRBV4-3	TRBJ2-1	TGCGCCAGCAGCCAGACTAGCGGGAGGGCCTCTGAGCAGTTCTTC	CASSQTSGRASEQFF
TRBD2	.	TRBV3-1	TRBJ2-1	TGTGCCAGCAGCCAAGAATTTTCAACTAGCGGGGGGGGTGAGCAGTTCTTC	CASSQEFSTSGGGEQFF
.	many	TRBV29-1	TRBJ2-2	TGCAGCGTTGAAGGGTACACGGGTACGGGCGGGGAGCTGTTTTTT	CSVEGYTGTGGELFF
.	.	TRBV28	TRBJ1-2	TGTGCCAGCAGTTTAGCGAGATTTTATGGCTACACCTTC	CASSLARFYGYTF
.	many	TRBV7-5	TRBJ2-5	.	CISVPEAYMGTGVLQETQYF
.	many	TRBV6-5	TRBJ2-3	TGTGCCAGCAGCCACACCAGAGGCTTTCTCACAGATACGCAGTATTTT	CASSHTRGFLTDTQYF
.	many	TRBV7-6	TRBJ1-5	TGTGCCAGCAGCTTAGGTGACCTTTATAGCAATCAGCCCCAGCATTTT	CASSLGDLYSNQPQHF
TRBD1	few	TRBV11-2	TRBJ2-7	TGTGCCAGCAGCTCCACAGGGGGCCCCGAGCAGTACTTC	CASSSTGGPEQYF
.	.	TRBV18	TRBJ1-1	TGTGCCAGCTCACCACCGGGGGCCTTTAACACTGAAGCTTTCTTT	CASSPPGAFNTEAFF
TRBD2	few	TRBV4-3	TRBJ2-7	TGCGCCAGCAGCCAAGATGTTTCCCTCGGACTAGCGGAGTTTTACGAGCAGTACTTC	CASSQDVSLGLAEFYEQYF
.	many	TRBV7-9	TRBJ2-3	TGTGCCAGCAGCTTAGGTCCAGGTCCTAGCACAGATACGCAGTATTTT	CASSLGPGPSTDTQYF
TRBD1	many	TRBV30	TRBJ1-3	TGTGCCTGGAGTGACGGGGACAGGGGAGTAAACACCATATATTTT	CAWSDGDRGVNTIYF
.	many	TRBV7-6	TRBJ1-6	TGTGCCAGCGGAACCAATTCACCCCTCCACTTT	CASGTNSPLHF
.	few	TRBV2	TRBJ1-2	TGTGCCAGCTCCGTGGGCGGCTACACCTTC	CASSVGGYTF
.	.	TRBV30	TRBJ1-2	TGTGCCTCCGAGGTCAGGGGAGGGGACTACTTC	CASEVRGGDYF
.	few	TRBV4-1	TRBJ2-2	TGCGCCAGCAGCCAAGGGGGGCCCGGGGAGCTGTTTTTT	CASSQGGPGELFF
.	.	TRBV29-1	TRBJ1-1	TGCAGCGCTACCCAATTCGGCAGCCTGGACACTGAAGCTTTCTTC	CSATQFGSLDTEAFF
.	once	TRBV2	TRBJ1-4	TGTGCCTTTCAGGACAGACAACTTGCAACTAATGAAAAACTGCTTTTT	CAFQDRQLATNEKLLF